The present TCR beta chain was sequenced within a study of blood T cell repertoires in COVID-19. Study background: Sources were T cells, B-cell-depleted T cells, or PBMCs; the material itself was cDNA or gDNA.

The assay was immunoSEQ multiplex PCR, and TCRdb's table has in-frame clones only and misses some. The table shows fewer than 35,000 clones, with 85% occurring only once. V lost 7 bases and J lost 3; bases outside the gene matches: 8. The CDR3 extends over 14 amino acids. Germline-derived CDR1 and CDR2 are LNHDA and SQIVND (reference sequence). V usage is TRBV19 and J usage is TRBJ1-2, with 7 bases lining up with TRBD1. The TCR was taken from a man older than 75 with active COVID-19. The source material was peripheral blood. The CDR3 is CASKDRDRDYGYTF. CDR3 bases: TGTGCCAGTAAGGACCGGGACAGAGACTATGGCTACACCTTC.